This TCR beta chain comes out of a study of vaccination and CD4 T cells after COVID-19. An Oncomine TCR Beta short-read assay was used to sequence the DNA from cultured CD4+ T cells. CD4+ T cells were cultured, and genomic DNA was extracted from them. MiXCR was run by TCRdb on the PCR reads, yielding one entry per CDR3 protein. Of about 20,000 distinct CDR3 sequences detected, 55% appear once; the ten largest clones hold 15% to 20%. The treatment denotes: roughly nine-day PBMC culture with coronavirus spike peptide pools or control peptides (ViraFEST assay). ViraFEST relied on peptide pools to expand antigen-specific T cells; the TCRs were sequenced afterward. CDR1 DFQATT and CDR2 SNEGSKA come from the germline V gene (reference sequence). There are 15 residues in the CDR3. The V and J ends lost 0 bases and 6 bases, in that order; junction bases with no gene match: 9. Of note for this clonotype: Antigen specificity is unknown.

This receptor was obtained from a human donor who had recovered from COVID-19. The gene calls are TRBV20-1 and TRBJ2-7, with 9 positions matching TRBD1. Input material: CD4+ T cells from blood, cultured in vitro. CDR3 sequence reads: CSARENLGQGSEQYF. The DNA for the CDR3 is TGCAGTGCTAGAGAAAATTTGGGACAGGGAAGCGAGCAGTACTTC.